The clone carrying this T cell receptor beta chain occurred a few times. Time point noted: healthy volunteer bleed at 6 weeks. The total RNA was obtained from whole blood that was not fractionated. The sample originates from a study of human T cells and chemical hapten exposure. CDR3 size: 13 residues. Trimming took 5 bases from V and 2 from J, leaving 9 bases between them. The germline V gene has CDR1 MNHEY and CDR2 SMNVEV (reference sequence). MiXCR was run by TCRdb on the RACE reads, yielding one entry per CDR3 protein. Of 50,000 to 70,000 distinct CDR3 sequences listed, approximately 6.5% are singletons.

The sequenced sample consisted of whole blood. This sequence originates from a female donor in good health. Some clones in this sample may be carry-over from other donors' samples. The chain is built from TRBV27 and TRBJ1-1; D is unclear. CDR3 coding DNA: TGTGCCAGCAGTCCCGGACGAAACACTGAAGCTTTCTTT. Protein product: CASSPGRNTEAFF.